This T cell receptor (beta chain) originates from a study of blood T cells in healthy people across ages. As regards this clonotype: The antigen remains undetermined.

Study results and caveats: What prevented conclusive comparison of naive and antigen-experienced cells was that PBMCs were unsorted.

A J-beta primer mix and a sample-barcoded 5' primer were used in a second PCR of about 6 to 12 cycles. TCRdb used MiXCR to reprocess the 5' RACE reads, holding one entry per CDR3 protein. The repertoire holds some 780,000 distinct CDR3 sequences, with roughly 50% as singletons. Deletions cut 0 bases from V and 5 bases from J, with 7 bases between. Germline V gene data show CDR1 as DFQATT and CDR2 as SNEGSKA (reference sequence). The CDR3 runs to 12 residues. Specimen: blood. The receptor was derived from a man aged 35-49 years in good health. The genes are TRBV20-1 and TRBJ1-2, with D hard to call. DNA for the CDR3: TGCAGTGCTAGAGAAACAAGTTATGGCTACACCTTC. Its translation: CSARETSYGYTF.